The 27 T cell receptor beta chains presented below share a single source sample, sequenced in a study of cytomegalovirus exposure and HLA in healthy donors. PCR primers comprised 60 Vbeta and 13 Jbeta primers. Profiled with immunoSEQ multiplex PCR; TCRdb holds only in-frame clones, not every one. Among tens of thousands of clones listed, roughly 83% were seen once. Sequences were obtained from PBMCs. The source of these receptors is a woman in her 40s in good health and CMV-seropositive.

V usage is TRBV7-3 and J usage is TRBJ2-1; the match to TRBD1 covers 7 bases. Germline trimming cut 1 base from V and 6 bases from J; bases unmatched to any gene: 9. The CDR3 covers 16 residues. Germline CDR1 and CDR2: SGHTA and FQGTGA. The DNA of the CDR3 is TGTGCCAGCAGCTTAAGTCGGGACAGCCTATTCAATGAGCAGTTCTTC. Residues: CASSLSRDSLFNEQFF.

This sequence joins TRBV30 and TRBJ1-1, with no clear D. This CDR3 contains 13 residues. CDR1 is GTSNPN and CDR2 is SVGIG in the germline V gene (reference sequence). Between the trimmed V and J ends, which lost 0 bases and 7 bases, there was a span of 12 bases. Here the CDR3 reads CAWSVLYEGEAFF. CDR3 nucleotide sequence: TGTGCCTGGAGTGTACTTTATGAGGGTGAAGCTTTCTTT.

The gene calls are TRBV2 and TRBJ1-1; D unresolved. There are 14 residues in the CDR3. Per the germline V gene, CDR1 is SNHLY and CDR2 is FYNNEI. The CDR3 region has the DNA TGTGCAGACTCAGGCGGGCCCACGAACACTGAAGCTTTCTTT. Its translation: CADSGGPTNTEAFF.

The chain joins TRBV6-5 to TRBJ2-5, with 7 bases identical to TRBD2. This CDR3 is built from 15 residues. Germline V gives CDR1 MNHEY, CDR2 SVGAGI. V shed 7 bases, J shed 6 bases, and the junction held 14 bases outside the gene matches. The CDR3 is CASTQSLWGGKTQYF. The DNA of the CDR3 is TGTGCCAGCACCCAGTCTCTTTGGGGGGGGAAGACCCAGTACTTC.

Only a few counts were recorded for this clone. CDR3: CASSFGLLDPRQETQYF. The CDR3 coding sequence is TGCGCCAGCAGCTTCGGTCTGTTAGATCCCCGACAAGAGACCCAGTACTTC. The chain uses TRBV5-1 and TRBJ2-5; the D is unclear. V shed 2 bases and J shed 2 bases, with 19 bases lying between them. From germline, CDR1 is SGHRS and CDR2 YFSETQ. The CDR3 sequence is 17 residues long.

CDR3 sequence reads: CASSIRLAGEETQYF. The CDR3 DNA reads TGTGCCAGCAGCATACGGCTAGCGGGAGAAGAGACCCAGTACTTC. This chain links TRBV7-8 with TRBJ2-5; 10 bases are a match to TRBD2. J gave up 3 bases and V 5 bases, and 6 bases lay outside the gene matches. This CDR3 is 15 amino acids long. Germline V gene data show CDR1 as SGHVS and CDR2 as FQNEAQ.

This clone was recorded a few times. The V gene is TRBV6-1, the J gene TRBJ2-3, with 8 nucleotides matching TRBD2. Per the germline V gene, CDR1 is MNHNS and CDR2 is SASEGT. CDR3 size: 14 residues. The V segment lost 6 bases and the J segment 6 bases; nucleotides outside the gene matches: 8. The chain's CDR3 is CASRRGGPADTQYF. The CDR3 DNA sequence: TGTGCCAGCAGGCGCGGGGGGCCCGCGGATACGCAGTATTTT.

This chain joins TRBV6-5 and TRBJ1-6; no firm D call. The CDR3 spans 12 residues. V was clipped by 6 bases and J by 11 bases, with 11 bases between them. Germline loops: CDR1 MNHEY, CDR2 SVGAGI. The CDR3 DNA is TGTGCCAGCAGCCTTAACGAGACACCCCTCCACTTT. Translation gives CASSLNETPLHF.

The chain uses TRBV5-4 and TRBJ2-1; the match to TRBD1 covers 8 bases. The CDR3 spans 14 residues. Germline assignment: CDR1 SGHNT and CDR2 YYREEE (reference sequence). Unmatched junction bases numbered 3, after V lost 4 bases and J lost 3 bases. The CDR3 protein is CASSEGQGYNEQFF. The CDR3 nucleotides are TGTGCCAGCAGCGAAGGACAGGGCTACAATGAGCAGTTCTTC.

A single count supports this clone. The V gene is TRBV30, the J gene TRBJ2-2; TRBD1 aligns across 9 bases. This CDR3 is built from 15 residues. Germline V gene lookup returns CDR1 GTSNPN and CDR2 SVGIG (reference sequence). V shed 3 bases and J 3 bases; nucleotides not matched to a gene: 5. This chain's CDR3 is CAWRWDRDYTGELFF. The CDR3 DNA follows: TGTGCCTGGAGGTGGGACAGGGACTACACCGGGGAGCTGTTTTTT.

The gene calls are TRBV6-4 and TRBJ1-1; D is uncertain. V dropped 6 bases and J dropped 2 bases, with 10 bases sitting between them. This CDR3 has 13 residues. Per germline, CDR1 MRHNA and CDR2 SNTAGT. DNA of the CDR3: TGTGCCAGCAGAAGGCAGGCAAACACTGAAGCTTTCTTT. Protein product: CASRRQANTEAFF.

This clone was detected only a few times. The genes are TRBV28 and TRBJ2-3, with D maybe TRBD2 (5 bases). The germline V gene has CDR1 MDHEN and CDR2 SYDVKM. The V end lost 2 bases, the J end lost 1 base, and 7 bases lay between the germline ends. The CDR3 extends over 14 amino acids. CDR3 protein: CASSLVRGTDTQYF. In nucleotides, the CDR3 is TGTGCCAGCAGTTTAGTGAGGGGCACAGATACGCAGTATTTT.

This chain connects TRBV7-2 to TRBJ2-5; 8 nucleotides match TRBD2. CDR3 length: 15 residues. V shed 3 bases, J shed 5 bases, and the junction held 8 bases outside the gene matches. CDR1 is SGHTA, CDR2 FQGNSA, per germline. The CDR3 nucleotides are TGTGCCAGCAGCTTCCAGCGGGAGTGGGGGGAGACCCAGTACTTC. Residues: CASSFQREWGETQYF.

This rearrangement joins TRBV5-1 to TRBJ2-1; perhaps TRBD2 as D (6 bases). Per the germline V gene, CDR1 is SGHRS and CDR2 is YFSETQ. The CDR3 has 16 amino acids. Trimming took 5 bases from V and 3 from J, leaving 18 bases between them. The CDR3 region is CASRPSEARIYNEQFF. The CDR3 DNA follows: TGCGCCAGCAGACCTAGCGAGGCCCGGATCTACAATGAGCAGTTCTTC.

The chain is built from TRBV15 and TRBJ2-3; 9 bases line up with TRBD2. The CDR3 length is 16 residues. CDR1 LNHNV and CDR2 YYDKDF come from the germline V gene (reference sequence). The J segment lost 5 bases and the V segment lost 0 bases, leaving 6 bases of the junction unmatched. The CDR3 DNA reads as TGTGCCACCAGCAGAGATAATTTGCGGGAGGGAGATACGCAGTATTTT. Translated, it gives CATSRDNLREGDTQYF.

The V call is TRBV6-5, the J call TRBJ1-6; D perhaps matches TRBD1 (5 bases). In germline, CDR1 is MNHEY, CDR2 SVGAGI. This CDR3 spans 15 amino acids. The V end was cut by 0 bases, the J end by 10 bases, with 13 bases between. CDR3 DNA: TGTGCCAGCAGTTACTCCACAGGTCCAGAGTCACCCCTCCACTTT. Its translation: CASSYSTGPESPLHF.

The rearrangement joins TRBV27 to TRBJ1-1; no clear D gene. V dropped 2 bases and J dropped 1 base, with 5 bases sitting between them. The CDR3 has 13 amino acids. Germline assignment: CDR1 MNHEY and CDR2 SMNVEV (reference sequence). CDR3 nucleotide sequence: TGTGCCAGCAGTTTACAGAAGAACACTGAAGCTTTCTTT. This translates into CASSLQKNTEAFF.

This chain links TRBV27 with TRBJ2-7; 8 nucleotides agree with TRBD1. V was pared by 4 bases and J by 7 bases, with 6 bases of the junction left unmatched. Germline loops: CDR1 MNHEY, CDR2 SMNVEV (reference sequence). The length of the CDR3 is 13 residues. CDR3 in amino acids: CASSWTGTGEQYF. The CDR3 DNA follows: TGTGCCAGCAGTTGGACAGGGACGGGAGAGCAGTACTTC.

The J gene is TRBJ2-7, the V gene TRBV10-3, with 7 bases identical to TRBD2. This CDR3 contains 18 residues. Germline lookup yields CDR1 ENHRY and CDR2 SYGVKD. The V segment lost 3 bases and the J segment 0 bases; nucleotides outside the gene matches: 14. CDR3 protein: CAISEDFVRGVSSYEQYF. The CDR3, as DNA: TGTGCCATCAGTGAAGATTTCGTTCGGGGGGTGAGCTCCTACGAGCAGTACTTC.

This clone has a single count. V gene TRBV18 combines with J gene TRBJ1-2; the match to TRBD1 covers 11 bases. The CDR3 loop spans 16 amino acids. The germline V gene encodes CDR1 KGHSH and CDR2 LQKENI. V lost 2 bases and J lost 7; bases outside the gene matches: 9. CDR3: CASSPIGGQGAGGYTF. CDR3 sequence (DNA): TGTGCCAGCTCACCAATTGGAGGACAGGGGGCAGGTGGCTACACCTTC.

The chain is built from TRBV2 and TRBJ2-2, with D unclear. The CDR3 runs 12 residues. Trimming removed 5 bases from V and 3 bases from J, with 4 bases in between. Germline V lookup: CDR1 SNHLY, CDR2 FYNNEI. This CDR3 is CASSRDTGELFF. The CDR3 nucleotides are TGTGCCAGCAGTCGGGACACCGGGGAGCTGTTTTTT.

The V gene is TRBV5-1, the J gene TRBJ2-2; no reliable D call. Germline V gene sequence: CDR1 SGHRS, CDR2 YFSETQ. The CDR3 is 14 amino acids. The V gene lost 3 bases and the J gene lost 6 bases, with 12 bases spanning the gap. DNA of the CDR3: TGCGCCAGCAGCTCGGGTATTCGGGCCGGGGAGCTGTTTTTT. Translated, it gives CASSSGIRAGELFF.

In this sample, this clone turned up once. The chain uses TRBV19 and TRBJ1-6; D is perhaps TRBD1 (5 bases). CDR1 LNHDA and CDR2 SQIVND come from the germline V gene (reference sequence). This CDR3 has 15 residues. Between the trimmed V and J ends, which lost 7 bases and 8 bases, there was a span of 18 bases. In DNA form, the CDR3 reads TGTGCCAGTACCATGGGTGGCAGGGAGGATTCACCCCTCCACTTT. It codes for CASTMGGREDSPLHF.

The chain links TRBV7-9 to TRBJ2-5; 12 bases match TRBD2. Trimming removed 2 bases from V and 4 bases from J; junction bases left unmatched: 5. This CDR3 region has 16 residues. Germline V gives CDR1 SEHNR, CDR2 FQNEAQ (reference sequence). The CDR3 is CASSLPGLAGTETQYF. CDR3 bases: TGTGCCAGCAGCTTACCCGGACTAGCGGGAACAGAGACCCAGTACTTC.

V gene TRBV20-1 combines with J gene TRBJ1-1; D gene unclear. The CDR3 spans 9 residues. Germline lookup yields CDR1 DFQATT and CDR2 SNEGSKA (reference sequence). The CDR3 DNA is TGCAGCGGAGACACTGAAGCTTTCTTT. This codes for CSGDTEAFF.

The chain is built from TRBV7-9 and TRBJ2-5; 9 bases are a match to TRBD1. CDR1 is SEHNR, CDR2 FQNEAQ, per germline (reference sequence). The trim removed 5 bases at V and 5 bases at J, leaving 6 bases unmatched. The CDR3 spans 14 residues. CDR3 protein: CASSADRGMETQYF. DNA of the CDR3: TGTGCCAGCAGCGCCGACAGGGGGATGGAGACCCAGTACTTC.

CDR3: CASSPSLAGGYEQYF. The CDR3 bases are TGTGCCAGCAGCCCCTCCCTAGCGGGAGGGTACGAGCAGTACTTC. V and J are TRBV6-5 and TRBJ2-7, with 12 bases identical to TRBD2. Germline CDR1 reads MNHEY; CDR2 reads SVGAGI. V shed 6 bases, J shed 4 bases, and the junction held 7 bases outside the gene matches. The CDR3 loop spans 15 amino acids.